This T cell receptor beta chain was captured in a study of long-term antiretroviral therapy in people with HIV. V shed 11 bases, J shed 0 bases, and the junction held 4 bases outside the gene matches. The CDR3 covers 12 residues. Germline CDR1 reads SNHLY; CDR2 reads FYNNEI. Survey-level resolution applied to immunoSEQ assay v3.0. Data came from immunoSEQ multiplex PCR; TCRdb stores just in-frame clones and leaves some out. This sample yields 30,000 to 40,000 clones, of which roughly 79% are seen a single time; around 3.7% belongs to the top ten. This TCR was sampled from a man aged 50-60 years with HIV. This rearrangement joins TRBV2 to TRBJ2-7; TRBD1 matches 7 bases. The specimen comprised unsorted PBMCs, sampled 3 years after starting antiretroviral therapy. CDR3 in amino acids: CAGRDSSYEQYF. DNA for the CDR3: TGTGCCGGCCGGGACAGCTCCTACGAGCAGTACTTC.